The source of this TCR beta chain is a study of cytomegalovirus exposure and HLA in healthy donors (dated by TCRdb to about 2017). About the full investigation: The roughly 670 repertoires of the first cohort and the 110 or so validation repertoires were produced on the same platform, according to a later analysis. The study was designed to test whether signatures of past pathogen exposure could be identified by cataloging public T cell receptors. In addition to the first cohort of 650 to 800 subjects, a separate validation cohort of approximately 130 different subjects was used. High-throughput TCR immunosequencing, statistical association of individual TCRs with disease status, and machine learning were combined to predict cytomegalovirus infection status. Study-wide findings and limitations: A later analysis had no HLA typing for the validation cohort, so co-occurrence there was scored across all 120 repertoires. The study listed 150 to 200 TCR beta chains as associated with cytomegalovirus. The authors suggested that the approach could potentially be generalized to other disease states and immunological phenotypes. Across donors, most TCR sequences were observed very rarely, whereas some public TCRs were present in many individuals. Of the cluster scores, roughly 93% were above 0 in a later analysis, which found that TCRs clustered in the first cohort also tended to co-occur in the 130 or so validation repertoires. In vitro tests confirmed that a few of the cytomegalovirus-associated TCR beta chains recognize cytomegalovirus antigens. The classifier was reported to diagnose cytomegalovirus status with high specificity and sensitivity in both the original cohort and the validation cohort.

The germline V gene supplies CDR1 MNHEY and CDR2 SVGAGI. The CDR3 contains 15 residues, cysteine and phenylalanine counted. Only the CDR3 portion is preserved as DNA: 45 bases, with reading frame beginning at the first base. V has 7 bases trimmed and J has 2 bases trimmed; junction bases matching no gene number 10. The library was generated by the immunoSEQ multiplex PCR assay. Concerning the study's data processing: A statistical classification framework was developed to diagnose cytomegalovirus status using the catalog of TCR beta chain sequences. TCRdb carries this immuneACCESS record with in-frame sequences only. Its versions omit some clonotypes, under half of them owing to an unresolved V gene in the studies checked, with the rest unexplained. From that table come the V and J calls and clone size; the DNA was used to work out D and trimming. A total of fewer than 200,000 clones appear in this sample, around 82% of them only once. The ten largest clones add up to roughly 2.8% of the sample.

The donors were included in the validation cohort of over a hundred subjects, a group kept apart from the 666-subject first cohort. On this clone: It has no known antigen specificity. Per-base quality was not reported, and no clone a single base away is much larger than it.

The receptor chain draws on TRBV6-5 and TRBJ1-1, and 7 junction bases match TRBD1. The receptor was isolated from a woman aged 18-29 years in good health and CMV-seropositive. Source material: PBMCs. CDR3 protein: CASTPRDRVNTEAFF. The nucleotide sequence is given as TGTGCCAGCACTCCCAGAGACAGGGTTAACACTGAAGCTTTCTTT.